A single sample is the source of the 16 T cell receptor beta chains below, sequenced in a study of T cells in Graves' hyperthyroidism and ophthalmopathy. RNA transcripts yielded amplified TCR beta CDR3 regions. First-round RT-PCR with HTBI primers amplified the TCR CDR3 region. TCRdb independently ran MiXCR on the multiplex PCR reads; one entry per CDR3 protein. The sample yields about 740,000 distinct CDR3 sequences, around 15% seen once. Material: blood. The origin of the receptors is a young woman with Graves' hyperthyroidism.

This clonotype occurred many times. This chain links TRBV7-6 with TRBJ2-5; D remains unclear. Trimming removed 3 bases from V and 4 bases from J, with 15 bases in between. The CDR3 length is 15 residues. Germline-derived CDR1 and CDR2 are SGHVS and FNYEAQ. The CDR3 nucleotides are TGTGCCAGCAGCTTGGGTTTCGGCAAACCAGAGACCCAGTACTTC. Translating it yields CASSLGFGKPETQYF.

This clonotype was seen a handful of times. J is TRBJ2-7 and V is TRBV4-3, with 8 bases that match TRBD2. The CDR3 is made up of 16 amino acids. V lost 0 bases, J lost 1 base, and 5 bases stayed unmatched. Germline V gene data show CDR1 as LGHNA and CDR2 as YSLEER. In DNA form, the CDR3 reads TGCGCCAGCAGCCAAGATAGGATAGCGGGATCCTACGAGCAGTACTTC. This codes for CASSQDRIAGSYEQYF.

The rearrangement joins TRBV6-5 to TRBJ2-7; D gene ambiguous. The germline V gene encodes CDR1 MNHEY and CDR2 SVGAGI. The CDR3 is 15 residues long. Deletions cut 4 bases from V and 4 bases from J, with 17 bases between. The DNA for the CDR3 is TGTGCCAGCAGTTCCATAGACCTGGGCAGTTACGAGCAGTACTTC. Protein: CASSSIDLGSYEQYF.

The chain has TRBV25-1 and TRBJ1-2; 8 bases match TRBD1. The CDR3 sequence is 15 residues long. The germline V gene has CDR1 MGHDK and CDR2 SYGVNS. J gave up 6 bases and V 1 base, and 7 bases lay outside the gene matches. CDR3 bases: TGTGCCAGCAGTGAATCAGGCAGGGGGCGCGATGGCTACACCTTC. Its translation: CASSESGRGRDGYTF.

This clonotype has at least ten counts. The chain couples TRBV20-1 to TRBJ2-7, with D tentatively TRBD1 or TRBD2 (5 bases each). This CDR3 is built from 13 residues. Looked up from germline, CDR1 is DFQATT and CDR2 is SNEGSKA (reference sequence). Deletions cut 2 bases from V and 2 bases from J, with 10 bases between. The CDR3 nucleotides read TGCAGTGCTAGATATGGGACGGCCTACGAGCAGTACTTC. This gives the protein CSARYGTAYEQYF.

This clonotype was picked up many times. The CDR3, as DNA: TGTGCCAGCAGTTTAGGCGGGAGTCCGGTCAAAAACATTCAGTACTTC. Translating it yields CASSLGGSPVKNIQYF. This chain joins TRBV12-3 or TRBV12-4 and TRBJ2-4; TRBD2 aligns across 7 bases. Unmatched junction bases numbered 6, after V lost 1 base and J lost 3 bases. The CDR3 runs to 16 residues.

This clonotype was counted ten times or more. The V gene is TRBV2, the J gene TRBJ2-3, with 8 bases fitting TRBD1. Germline values: CDR1 SNHLY, CDR2 FYNNEI. The CDR3 runs 15 residues. J was trimmed by 3 bases and V by 5 bases; bases with no gene match: 7. The CDR3 here is CASSRGRGQTDTQYF. As DNA, the CDR3 is TGTGCCAGCAGTCGAGGCAGGGGGCAAACAGATACGCAGTATTTT.

This clonotype was counted at least ten times. The rearrangement uses TRBV19 and TRBJ2-3; D possibly corresponds to TRBD2 (6 bases). Trimming cost V 7 bases and J 0 bases, with 11 bases left between them. CDR3 length: 14 amino acids. Germline loops: CDR1 LNHDA, CDR2 SQIVND (reference sequence). As DNA, the CDR3 is TGTGCCAGTAAGCGGCGGGATAGCACAGATACGCAGTATTTT. Amino acid sequence: CASKRRDSTDTQYF.

This clonotype occurred many times. This chain joins TRBV30 and TRBJ1-1, with D perhaps TRBD1 (5 bases). Germline CDR1 GTSNPN, CDR2 SVGIG (reference sequence). This CDR3 has 12 amino acids. Trimming stripped 4 bases from V and 9 bases from J, with 15 bases between. CDR3 DNA: TGTGCCTGGAAAAGAGGGGCCCGGAAAGCTTTCTTT. This gives the protein CAWKRGARKAFF.

This clonotype was seen ten or more times. The V gene is TRBV2, the J gene TRBJ1-2; 7 bases are a match to TRBD1. This CDR3 spans 12 amino acids. Trimming removed 5 bases from V and 6 bases from J; junction bases left unmatched: 3. The germline gives CDR1 SNHLY, CDR2 FYNNEI. The CDR3 reads CASSRQGHGYTF. The DNA for the CDR3 is TGTGCCAGCAGTCGACAGGGCCATGGCTACACCTTC.

This clonotype appeared many times. The J gene is TRBJ2-3, the V gene TRBV20-1; 10 bases map to TRBD2. J was trimmed by 2 bases and V by 8 bases; bases with no gene match: 4. In germline, CDR1 is DFQATT, CDR2 SNEGSKA (reference sequence). The CDR3 extends over 13 amino acids. DNA for the CDR3: TGCAGTATAACTAGCGGGAACACAGATACGCAGTATTTT. Translation: CSITSGNTDTQYF.

This clonotype was recorded at least ten times. V is TRBV2 and J is TRBJ1-2, with TRBD1 identical over 7 bases. The CDR3 has 14 residues. The V segment lost 7 bases and the J segment 8 bases; nucleotides outside the gene matches: 13. Germline-derived CDR1 and CDR2 are SNHLY and FYNNEI. The CDR3 protein is CASIEEGQTAGYTF. CDR3 in DNA: TGTGCCAGCATAGAAGAGGGACAGACGGCAGGCTACACCTTC.

This clonotype was seen ten or more times. The chain carries TRBV7-8 and TRBJ1-4; tentatively, D is TRBD1 (6 bases). The CDR3 consists of 13 residues. V dropped 7 bases and J dropped 4 bases, with 10 bases sitting between them. Germline-derived CDR1 and CDR2 are SGHVS and FQNEAQ. The CDR3 loop is CASKGGLNEKLFF. In nucleotides, the CDR3 is TGTGCCAGCAAGGGGGGACTTAATGAAAAACTGTTTTTT.

This clonotype was counted only a few times. This chain uses TRBV20-1 with TRBJ2-7, with TRBD1 matching over 9 bases. The germline CDR1 and CDR2 sequences are DFQATT and SNEGSKA (reference sequence). This CDR3 spans 14 amino acids. V lost 1 base to trimming and J lost 2 bases; unmatched junction nucleotides: 3. The CDR3 spells CSARGTGGTYEQYF. The CDR3 DNA sequence: TGCAGTGCTAGAGGTACAGGGGGCACCTACGAGCAGTACTTC.

The V call is TRBV7-9, the J call TRBJ2-7; TRBD2 matches at 10 bases. This CDR3 has 16 residues. J gave up 0 bases and V 5 bases, and 7 bases lay outside the gene matches. In germline, CDR1 is SEHNR, CDR2 FQNEAQ (reference sequence). CDR3 bases: TGTGCCAGCAGCCCCGTAGCGGGAGGCCTCTCCTACGAGCAGTACTTC. It translates to CASSPVAGGLSYEQYF.

V is TRBV24-1 and J is TRBJ2-3, with a weak D call TRBD2 (6 bases). Germline-derived CDR1 and CDR2 are KGHDR and SFDVKD. Trimming left V 8 bases short and J 0 bases short, with 8 bases between. CDR3 length: 13 residues. The CDR3 is CATMSGSTDTQYF. The CDR3 nucleotides are TGTGCCACCATGAGCGGGAGCACAGATACGCAGTATTTT.